This entry is about one T cell receptor beta chain. This specimen comes from a study of long-term antiretroviral therapy in people with HIV. The immunoSEQ assay was v3.0, run at survey level. Per sample, sequencing targeted roughly 40,000-50,000 T-cell genomes. Sequencing used immunoSEQ multiplex PCR; TCRdb keeps in-frame clones, though not all of them. The sample holds over 30,000 clones, over 75% seen once. CDR1 is MDHEN, CDR2 SYDVKM, per germline. V was pared by 6 bases and J by 5 bases, with 7 bases of the junction left unmatched. This CDR3 region has 14 residues. The TCR comes from a man between 18 and 29 years old with HIV. This chain joins TRBV28 and TRBJ2-5, with TRBD1 matching 9 bases. Sequenced here: unsorted PBMCs, sampled 0.6 years after starting antiretroviral therapy. The CDR3 loop reads CASRGQGLGETQYF. CDR3 nucleotide sequence: TGTGCCAGCAGAGGACAGGGGCTGGGGGAGACCCAGTACTTC. Full variable domain (rest looked up from reference TRBV28 and TRBJ2-5): DVKVTQSSRYLVKRTGEKVFLECVQDMDHENMFWYRQDPGLGLRLIYFSYDVKMKEKGDIPEGYSVSREKKERFSLILESASTNQTSMYLCASRGQGLGETQYFGPGTRLLVL.